This TCR beta chain was retrieved from a study of a mutant IDH1 vaccine in newly diagnosed glioma. Per the germline V gene, CDR1 is SEHNR and CDR2 is FQNEAQ (reference sequence). This CDR3 contains 14 residues. Deletions cut 3 bases from V and 6 bases from J, with 14 bases between. Time point in this sample: week 35, safety follow-up. Vaccination used 300 ug of mutant IDH1 20-mer peptide per dose, with topical imiquimod. In weeks 1, 3, 5, 7, 11, 15, 19 and 23, patients were vaccinated. This clone occurred a few times. What it binds is unknown. Assay used: immunoSEQ multiplex PCR; TCRdb lists only in-frame clones, some missing. Altogether about 50,000 clones are present, about three quarters being singletons, with the ten largest covering 12%.

The sample was PBMCs, taken from a glioma patient whose treatment included an IDH1 peptide vaccine. This rearrangement joins TRBV7-9 to TRBJ1-2; tentatively, D is TRBD1 (6 bases). The sequence came from a man in his forties with glioma. CDR3: CASSFRGAQDGYTF. The CDR3 DNA follows: TGTGCCAGCAGCTTTCGGGGGGCCCAAGATGGCTACACCTTC.